In this sample, the clone carrying this T cell receptor (beta chain) turned up a few times. The antigen remains undetermined. The entirety of the isolated RNA underwent reverse transcription, so expressed TCRB transcripts were sequenced. TCRdb's table, derived via immunoSEQ multiplex PCR, lists solely in-frame clones and lacks some. The data contain about 150,000 clones, roughly 53% of them seen just once; the ten biggest clones take up approximately 0.4%. Germline V gene lookup returns CDR1 SQVTM and CDR2 ANQGSEA. Deletions cut 1 base from V and 5 bases from J, with 6 bases between. The CDR3 is made up of 12 amino acids. The record originates from a study of beta chain features in type 1 diabetes. General study points: Fewer insertions but more deletions were seen at VDJ junctions in type 1 diabetes patients. Comparison showed that naive, central memory and Treg TCRB repertoires appeared more similar among patients than among healthy donors.

Sequencing was performed on Tregs from blood. The chain is built from TRBV29-1 and TRBJ2-1, with no clear D. This TCR derives from a young man in good health. In DNA, the CDR3 is TGCAGCGTTGAAGTGGCGGACAATGAGCAGTTCTTC. It yields the protein CSVEVADNEQFF.